This entry is about one T cell receptor (beta chain). The data are from a study of blood T cell repertoires in COVID-19. Turning to the study itself: Italy, Spain and the United States were the sources of the convalescent and acute COVID-19 samples.

Sequencing was performed with immunoSEQ multiplex PCR; in TCRdb, only in-frame clones are kept and a portion is missing. The sample records more than 70,000 clones, 75% to 90% being singletons. Sequenced sample: peripheral blood. The origin of this receptor is a woman older than 75 with acute or convalescent COVID-19.

CDR3 in DNA: TGTGCCAGCAGCTTGGAGGGACAGGGGGCATTCACAGATACGCAGTATTTT. This encodes CASSLEGQGAFTDTQYF. The J gene is TRBJ2-3, the V gene TRBV5-6; 12 nucleotides match TRBD1. V lost 0 bases, J lost 2 bases, and 4 bases stayed unmatched. Germline lookup yields CDR1 SGHDT and CDR2 YYEEEE. This CDR3 spans 17 amino acids.